The source of this T cell receptor (beta chain) is a study of OX40 agonist ivuxolimab in advanced cancers. Germline CDR1 is LGHNA and CDR2 is YNFKEQ. This CDR3 has 14 amino acids. V lost 4 bases, J lost 3 bases, and 13 bases lay in between. This table comes from immunoSEQ multiplex PCR, and its TCRdb copy is limited to in-frame clones, with some not included. The repertoire holds 79,000 or so clones, about 90% seen once, with 1.6% in the top ten. General study findings and limits: Both blood CD4+ and CD8+ T cells showed clonal growth by week 6 at 0.1 to 3.0 mg/kg. Among T cells, CD8+ cells averaged more expanded clones than CD4+ cells.

Concerning this clone itself: What it binds is not known. Other DNA sequences in this sample translate to the same CDR3.

Specimen: CD4+ or CD8+ T cells sorted from blood, collected in a trial of the OX40 agonist ivuxolimab. The clonotype was recovered from an adult with an advanced solid tumor such as melanoma, head and neck, liver or kidney cancer. The V call is TRBV4-2, the J call TRBJ2-7; maybe TRBD1 (6 bases). The CDR3 nucleotides are TGTGCCAGCAGCCCGACAGGACAGATCTACGAGCAGTACTTC. Protein sequence: CASSPTGQIYEQYF.